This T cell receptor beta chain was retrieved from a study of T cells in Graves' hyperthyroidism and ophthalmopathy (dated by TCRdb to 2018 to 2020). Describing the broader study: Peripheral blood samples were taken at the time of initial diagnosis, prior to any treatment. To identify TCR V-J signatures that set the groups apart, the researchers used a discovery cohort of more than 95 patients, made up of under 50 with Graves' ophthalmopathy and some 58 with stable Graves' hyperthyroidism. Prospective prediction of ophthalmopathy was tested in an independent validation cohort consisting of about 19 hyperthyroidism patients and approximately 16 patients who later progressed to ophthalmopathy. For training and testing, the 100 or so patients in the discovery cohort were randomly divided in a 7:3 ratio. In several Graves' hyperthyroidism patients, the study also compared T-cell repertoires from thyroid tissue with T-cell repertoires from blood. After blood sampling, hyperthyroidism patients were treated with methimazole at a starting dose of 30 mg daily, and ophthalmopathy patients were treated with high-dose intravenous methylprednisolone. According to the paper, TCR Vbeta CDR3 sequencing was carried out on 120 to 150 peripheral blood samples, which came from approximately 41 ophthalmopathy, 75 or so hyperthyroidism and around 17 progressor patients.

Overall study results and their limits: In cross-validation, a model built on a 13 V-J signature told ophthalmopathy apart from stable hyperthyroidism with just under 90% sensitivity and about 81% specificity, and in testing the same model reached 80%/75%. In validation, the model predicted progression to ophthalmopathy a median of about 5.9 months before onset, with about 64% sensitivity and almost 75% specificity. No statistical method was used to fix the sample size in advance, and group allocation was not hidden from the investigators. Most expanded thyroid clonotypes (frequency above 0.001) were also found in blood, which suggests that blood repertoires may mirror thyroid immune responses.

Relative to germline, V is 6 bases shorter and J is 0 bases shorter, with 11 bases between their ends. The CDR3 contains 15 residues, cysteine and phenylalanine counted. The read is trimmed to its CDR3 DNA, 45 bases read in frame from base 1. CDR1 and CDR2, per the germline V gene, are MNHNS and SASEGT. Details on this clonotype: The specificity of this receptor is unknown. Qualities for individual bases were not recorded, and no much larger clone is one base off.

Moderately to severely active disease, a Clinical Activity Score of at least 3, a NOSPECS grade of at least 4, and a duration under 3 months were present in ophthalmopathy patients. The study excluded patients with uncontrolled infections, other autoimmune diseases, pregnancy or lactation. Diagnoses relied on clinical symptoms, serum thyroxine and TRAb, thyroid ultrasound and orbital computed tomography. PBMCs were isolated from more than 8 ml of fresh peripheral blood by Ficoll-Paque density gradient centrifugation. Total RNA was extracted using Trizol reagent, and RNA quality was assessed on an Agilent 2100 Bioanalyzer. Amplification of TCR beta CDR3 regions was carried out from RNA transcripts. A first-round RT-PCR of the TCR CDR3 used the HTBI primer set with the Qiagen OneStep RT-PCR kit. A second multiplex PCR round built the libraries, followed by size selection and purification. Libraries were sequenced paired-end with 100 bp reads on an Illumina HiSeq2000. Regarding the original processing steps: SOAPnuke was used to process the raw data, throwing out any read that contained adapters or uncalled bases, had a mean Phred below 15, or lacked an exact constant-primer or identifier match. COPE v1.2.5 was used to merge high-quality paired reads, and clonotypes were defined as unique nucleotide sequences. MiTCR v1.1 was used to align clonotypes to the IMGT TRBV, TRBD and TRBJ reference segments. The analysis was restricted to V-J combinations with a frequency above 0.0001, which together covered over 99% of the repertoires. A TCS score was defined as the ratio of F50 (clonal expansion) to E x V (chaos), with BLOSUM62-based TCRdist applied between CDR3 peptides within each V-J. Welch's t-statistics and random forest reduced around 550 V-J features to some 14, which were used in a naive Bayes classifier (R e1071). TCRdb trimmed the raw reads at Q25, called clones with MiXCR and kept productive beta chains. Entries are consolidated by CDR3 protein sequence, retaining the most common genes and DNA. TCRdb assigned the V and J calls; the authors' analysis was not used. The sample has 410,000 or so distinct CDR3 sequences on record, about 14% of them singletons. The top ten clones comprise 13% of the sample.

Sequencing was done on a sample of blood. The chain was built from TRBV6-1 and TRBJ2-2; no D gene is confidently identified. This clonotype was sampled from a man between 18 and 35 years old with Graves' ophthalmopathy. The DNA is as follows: TGTGCCAGCAGGAGGCCTACCGCGAACACCGGGGAGCTGTTTTTT. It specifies CASRRPTANTGELFF.